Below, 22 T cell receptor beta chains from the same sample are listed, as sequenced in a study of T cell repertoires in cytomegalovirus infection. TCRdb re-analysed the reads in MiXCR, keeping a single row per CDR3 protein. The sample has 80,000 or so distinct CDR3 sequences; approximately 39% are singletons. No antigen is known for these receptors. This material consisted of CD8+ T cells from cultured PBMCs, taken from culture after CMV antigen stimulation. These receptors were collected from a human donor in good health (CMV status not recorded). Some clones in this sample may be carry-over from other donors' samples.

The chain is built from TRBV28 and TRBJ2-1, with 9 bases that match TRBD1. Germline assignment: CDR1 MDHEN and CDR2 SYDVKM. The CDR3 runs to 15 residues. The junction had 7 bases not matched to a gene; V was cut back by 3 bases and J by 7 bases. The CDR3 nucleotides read TGTGCCAGCAGTTTCCGGGACAGGGAGGGGAATGAGCAGTTCTTC. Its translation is CASSFRDREGNEQFF. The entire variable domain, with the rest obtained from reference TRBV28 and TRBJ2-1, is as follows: DVKVTQSSRYLVKRTGEKVFLECVQDMDHENMFWYRQDPGLGLRLIYFSYDVKMKEKGDIPEGYSVSREKKERFSLILESASTNQTSMYLCASSFRDREGNEQFFGPGTRLTVL.

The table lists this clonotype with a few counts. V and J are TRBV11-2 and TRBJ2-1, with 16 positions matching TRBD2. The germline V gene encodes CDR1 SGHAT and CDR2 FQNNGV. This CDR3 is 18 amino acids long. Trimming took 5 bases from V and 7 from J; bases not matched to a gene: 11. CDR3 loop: CASSRGTSGGAVGNEQFF. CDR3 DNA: TGTGCCAGCAGCCGCGGGACTAGCGGGGGGGCCGTGGGTAATGAGCAGTTCTTC.

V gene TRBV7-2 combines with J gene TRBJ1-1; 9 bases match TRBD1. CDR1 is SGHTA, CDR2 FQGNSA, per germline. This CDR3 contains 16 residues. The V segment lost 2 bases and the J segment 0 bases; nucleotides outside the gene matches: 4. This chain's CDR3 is CASSLRDRVLNTEAFF. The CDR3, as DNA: TGTGCCAGCAGCTTACGGGACAGGGTTTTGAACACTGAAGCTTTCTTT. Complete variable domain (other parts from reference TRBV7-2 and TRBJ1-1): GAGVSQSPSNKVTEKGKDVELRCDPISGHTALYWYRQSLGQGLEFLIYFQGNSAPDKSGLPSDRFSAERTGGSVSTLTIQRTQQEDSAVYLCASSLRDRVLNTEAFFGQGTRLTVV.

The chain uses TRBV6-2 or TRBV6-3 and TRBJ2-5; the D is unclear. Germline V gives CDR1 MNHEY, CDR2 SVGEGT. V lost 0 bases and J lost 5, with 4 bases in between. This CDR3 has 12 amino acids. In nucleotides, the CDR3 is TGTGCCAGCAGTTACTCGACCGAGACCCAGTACTTC. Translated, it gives CASSYSTETQYF.

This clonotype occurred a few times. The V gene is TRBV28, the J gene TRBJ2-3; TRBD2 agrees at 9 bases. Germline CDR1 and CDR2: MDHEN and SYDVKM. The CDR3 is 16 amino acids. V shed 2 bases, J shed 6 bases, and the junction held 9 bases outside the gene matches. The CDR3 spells CASSLPSAGGMDTQYF. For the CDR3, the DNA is TGTGCCAGCAGTTTACCCTCAGCGGGGGGCATGGATACGCAGTATTTT.

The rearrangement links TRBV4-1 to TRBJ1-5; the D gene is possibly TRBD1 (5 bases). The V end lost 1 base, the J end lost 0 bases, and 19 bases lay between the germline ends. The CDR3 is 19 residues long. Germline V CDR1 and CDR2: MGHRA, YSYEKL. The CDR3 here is CASSQGSNQGWYSNQPQHF. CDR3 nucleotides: TGCGCCAGCAGCCAAGGAAGTAACCAGGGATGGTATAGCAATCAGCCCCAGCATTTT.

The DNA of the CDR3 is TGTGCCAGCAGTGAAGATGGGACGGGGGGGAGCAATGAGCAGTTCTTC. It encodes CASSEDGTGGSNEQFF. The chain couples TRBV2 to TRBJ2-1; 8 bases line up with TRBD2. V lost 1 base and J lost 6; bases outside the gene matches: 8. CDR1 is SNHLY and CDR2 is FYNNEI in the germline V gene. There are 16 residues in the CDR3.

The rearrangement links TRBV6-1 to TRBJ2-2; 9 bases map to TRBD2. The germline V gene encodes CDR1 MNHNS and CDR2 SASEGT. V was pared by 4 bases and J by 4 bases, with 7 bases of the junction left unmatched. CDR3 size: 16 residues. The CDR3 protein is CASSGPLAGSTGELFF. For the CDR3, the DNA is TGTGCCAGCAGTGGACCTCTAGCGGGGAGCACCGGGGAGCTGTTTTTT.

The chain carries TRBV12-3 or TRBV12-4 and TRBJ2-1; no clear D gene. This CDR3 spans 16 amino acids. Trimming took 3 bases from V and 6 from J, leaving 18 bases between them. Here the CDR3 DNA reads TGTGCCAGCAGTTTCTTCCCGTCTGTTGCTCCCAATGAGCAGTTCTTC. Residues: CASSFFPSVAPNEQFF.

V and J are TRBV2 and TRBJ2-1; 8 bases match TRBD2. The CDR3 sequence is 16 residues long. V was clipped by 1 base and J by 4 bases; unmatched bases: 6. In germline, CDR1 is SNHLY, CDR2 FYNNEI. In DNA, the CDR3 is TGTGCCAGCAGTGAAGAGGGGGGGACTAGGTACAATGAGCAGTTCTTC. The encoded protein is CASSEEGGTRYNEQFF.

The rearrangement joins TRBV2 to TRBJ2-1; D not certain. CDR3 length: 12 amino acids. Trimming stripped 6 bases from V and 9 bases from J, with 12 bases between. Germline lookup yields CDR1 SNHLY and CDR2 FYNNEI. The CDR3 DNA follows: TGTGCCAGCAGCCGGCCAATGGGTGAGCAGTTCTTC. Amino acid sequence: CASSRPMGEQFF.

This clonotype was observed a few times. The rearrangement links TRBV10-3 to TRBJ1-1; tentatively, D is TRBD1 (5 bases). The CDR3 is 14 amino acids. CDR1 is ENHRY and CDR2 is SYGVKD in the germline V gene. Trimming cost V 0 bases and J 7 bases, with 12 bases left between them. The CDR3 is CAISESQAGLEAFF. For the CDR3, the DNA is TGTGCCATCAGTGAGTCACAGGCCGGGCTTGAAGCTTTCTTT.

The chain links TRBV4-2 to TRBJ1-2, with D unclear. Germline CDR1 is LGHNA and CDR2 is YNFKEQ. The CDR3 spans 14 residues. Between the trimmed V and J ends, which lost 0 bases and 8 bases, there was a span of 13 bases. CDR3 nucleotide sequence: TGTGCCAGCAGCCAAGATTTTGGGATAAACGGCTACACCTTC. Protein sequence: CASSQDFGINGYTF.

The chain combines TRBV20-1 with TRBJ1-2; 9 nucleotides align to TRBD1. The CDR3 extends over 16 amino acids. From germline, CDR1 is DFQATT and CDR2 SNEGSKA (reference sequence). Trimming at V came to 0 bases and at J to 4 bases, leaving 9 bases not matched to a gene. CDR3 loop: CSARDIRTGAVYGYTF. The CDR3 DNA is TGCAGTGCTAGAGATATCCGGACAGGGGCGGTCTATGGCTACACCTTC.

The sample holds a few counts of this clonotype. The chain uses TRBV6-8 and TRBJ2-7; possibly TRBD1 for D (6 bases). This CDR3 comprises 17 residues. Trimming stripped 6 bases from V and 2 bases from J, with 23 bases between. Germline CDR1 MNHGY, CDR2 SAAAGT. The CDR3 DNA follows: TGTGCCAGCAGCCTCTCTATCGGTAGGGGGTTTACCTACGAGCAGTACTTC. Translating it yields CASSLSIGRGFTYEQYF.

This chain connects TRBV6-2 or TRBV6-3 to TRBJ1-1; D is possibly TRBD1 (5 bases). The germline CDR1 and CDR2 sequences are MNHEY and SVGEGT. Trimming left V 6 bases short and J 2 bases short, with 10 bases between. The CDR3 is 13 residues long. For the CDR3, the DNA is TGTGCCAGCAGCGAGACAGTTAACACTGAAGCTTTCTTT. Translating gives CASSETVNTEAFF.

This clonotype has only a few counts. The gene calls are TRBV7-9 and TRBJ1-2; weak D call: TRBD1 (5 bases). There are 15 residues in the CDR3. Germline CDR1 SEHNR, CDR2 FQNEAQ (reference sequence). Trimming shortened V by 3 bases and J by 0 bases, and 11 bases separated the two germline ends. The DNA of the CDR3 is TGTGCCAGCAGCTTCGGGACTGGTTCTAACTATGGCTACACCTTC. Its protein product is CASSFGTGSNYGYTF.

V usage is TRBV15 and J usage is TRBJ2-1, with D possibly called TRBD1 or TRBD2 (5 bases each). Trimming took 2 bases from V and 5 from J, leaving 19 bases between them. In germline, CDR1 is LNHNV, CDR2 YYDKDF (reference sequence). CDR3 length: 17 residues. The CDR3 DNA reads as TGTGCCACCAGCAGATTACCGGGGCACAGTACCAACAATGAGCAGTTCTTC. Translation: CATSRLPGHSTNNEQFF. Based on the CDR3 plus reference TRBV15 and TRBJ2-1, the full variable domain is DAMVIQNPRYQVTQFGKPVTLSCSQTLNHNVMYWYQQKSSQAPKLLFHYYDKDFNNEADTPDNFQSRRPNTSFCFLDIRSPGLGDTAMYLCATSRLPGHSTNNEQFFGPGTRLTVL.

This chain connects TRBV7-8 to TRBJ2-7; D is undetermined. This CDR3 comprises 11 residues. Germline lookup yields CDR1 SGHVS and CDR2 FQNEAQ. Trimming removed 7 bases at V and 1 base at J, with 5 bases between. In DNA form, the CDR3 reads TGTGCCAGCACTGATTCCTACGAGCAGTACTTC. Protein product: CASTDSYEQYF.

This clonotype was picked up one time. The CDR3 protein is CASSWDRDNQPQHF. CDR3 sequence (DNA): TGTGCCAGCAGTTGGGACCGTGATAATCAGCCCCAGCATTTT. The chain joins TRBV6-2 or TRBV6-3 to TRBJ1-5, with TRBD1 as a possible D gene (5 bases). CDR1 and CDR2 (germline): MNHEY, SVGEGT. The CDR3 length is 14 residues. V lost 4 bases to trimming and J lost 4 bases, with 11 bases between them.

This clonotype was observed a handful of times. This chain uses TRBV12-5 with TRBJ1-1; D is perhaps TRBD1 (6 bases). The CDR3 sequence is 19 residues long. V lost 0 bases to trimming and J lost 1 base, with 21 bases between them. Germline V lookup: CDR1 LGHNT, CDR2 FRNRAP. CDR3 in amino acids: CASGLVSFPGQHENTEAFF. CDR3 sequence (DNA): TGTGCTAGTGGTTTGGTTAGTTTCCCGGGACAACATGAGAACACTGAAGCTTTCTTT.

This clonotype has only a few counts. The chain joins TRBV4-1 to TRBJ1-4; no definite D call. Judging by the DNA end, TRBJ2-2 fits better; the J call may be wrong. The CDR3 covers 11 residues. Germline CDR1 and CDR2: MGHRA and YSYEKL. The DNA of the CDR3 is TGCGCCAGCAGCCAAGCGGGGGAGCTGTTTTTT. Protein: CASSQAGELFF.